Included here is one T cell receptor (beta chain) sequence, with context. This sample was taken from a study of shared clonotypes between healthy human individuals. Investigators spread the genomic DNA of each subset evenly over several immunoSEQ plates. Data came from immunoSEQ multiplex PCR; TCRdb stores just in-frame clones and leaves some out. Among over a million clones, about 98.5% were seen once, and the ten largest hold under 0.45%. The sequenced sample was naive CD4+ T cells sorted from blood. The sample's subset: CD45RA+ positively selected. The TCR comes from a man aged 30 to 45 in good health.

The chain's CDR3 is CASSLARASQYF. The CDR3 nucleotides read TGTGCCAGCAGTTTAGCCAGGGCTTCGCAGTACTTC. The chain links TRBV28 to TRBJ2-7; perhaps TRBD1 as D (5 bases). The germline V gene encodes CDR1 MDHEN and CDR2 SYDVKM. The length of the CDR3 is 12 residues. V dropped 2 bases and J dropped 9 bases, with 11 bases sitting between them.